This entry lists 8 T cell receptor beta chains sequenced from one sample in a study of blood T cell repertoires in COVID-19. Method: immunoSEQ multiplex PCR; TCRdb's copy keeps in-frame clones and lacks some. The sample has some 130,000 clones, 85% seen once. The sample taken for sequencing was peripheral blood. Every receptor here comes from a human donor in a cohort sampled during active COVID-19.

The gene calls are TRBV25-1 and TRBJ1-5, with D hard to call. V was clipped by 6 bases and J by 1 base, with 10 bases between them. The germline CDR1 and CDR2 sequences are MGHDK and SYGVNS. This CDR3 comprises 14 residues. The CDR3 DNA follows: TGTGCCAGCAGCGGCGGTTTGAGCAATCAGCCCCAGCATTTT. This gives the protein CASSGGLSNQPQHF.

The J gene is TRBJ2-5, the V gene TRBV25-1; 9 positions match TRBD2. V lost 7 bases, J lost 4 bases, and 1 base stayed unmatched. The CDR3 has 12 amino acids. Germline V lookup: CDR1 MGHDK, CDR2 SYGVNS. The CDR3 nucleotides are TGTGCCAGCATTAGCGGGGGAGAGACCCAGTACTTC. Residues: CASISGGETQYF.

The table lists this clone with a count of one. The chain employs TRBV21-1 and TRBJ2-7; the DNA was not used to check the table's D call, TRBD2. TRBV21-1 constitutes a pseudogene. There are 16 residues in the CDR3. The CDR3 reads CASSKGGLAETYEQYV. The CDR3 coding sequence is TGTGCCAGCAGCAAAGGGGGACTAGCGGAAACCTACGAGCAGTACGTC.

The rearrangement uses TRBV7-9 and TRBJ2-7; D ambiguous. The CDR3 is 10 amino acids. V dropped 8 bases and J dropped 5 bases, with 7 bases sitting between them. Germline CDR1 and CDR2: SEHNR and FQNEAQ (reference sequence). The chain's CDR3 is CASLLDEQYV. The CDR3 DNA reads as TGTGCCAGCCTATTGGACGAGCAGTACGTC.

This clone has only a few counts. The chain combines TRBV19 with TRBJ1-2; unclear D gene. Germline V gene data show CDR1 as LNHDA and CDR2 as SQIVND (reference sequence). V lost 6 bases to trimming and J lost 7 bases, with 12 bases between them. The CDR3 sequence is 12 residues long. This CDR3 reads CASSRIEGGYTF. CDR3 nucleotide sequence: TGTGCCAGTAGCAGGATAGAAGGTGGCTACACCTTC.

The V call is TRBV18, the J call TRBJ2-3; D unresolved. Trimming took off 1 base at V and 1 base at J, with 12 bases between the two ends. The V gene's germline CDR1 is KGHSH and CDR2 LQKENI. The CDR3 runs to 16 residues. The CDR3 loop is CASSPRPTRGTDTQYF. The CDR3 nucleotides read TGTGCCAGCTCACCACGGCCGACACGAGGCACAGATACGCAGTATTTT.

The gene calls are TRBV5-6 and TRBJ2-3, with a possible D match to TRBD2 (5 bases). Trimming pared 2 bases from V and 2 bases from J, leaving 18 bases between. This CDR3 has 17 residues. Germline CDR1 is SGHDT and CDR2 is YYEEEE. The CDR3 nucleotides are TGTGCCAGCAGCTTCCGGAGCGGTCCGCCTCTCACAGATACGCAGTATTTT. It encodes CASSFRSGPPLTDTQYF.

The CDR3 DNA is TGTGCCAGCAGTGAAGCGGGCCGTTTGGAACAGGGGGACCAGCCCCAGCATTTT. It specifies CASSEAGRLEQGDQPQHF. The chain carries TRBV2 and TRBJ1-5, with 8 bases fitting TRBD1. This CDR3 has 18 residues. The V segment lost 0 bases and the J segment 7 bases; nucleotides outside the gene matches: 14. Germline V gene sequence: CDR1 SNHLY, CDR2 FYNNEI.